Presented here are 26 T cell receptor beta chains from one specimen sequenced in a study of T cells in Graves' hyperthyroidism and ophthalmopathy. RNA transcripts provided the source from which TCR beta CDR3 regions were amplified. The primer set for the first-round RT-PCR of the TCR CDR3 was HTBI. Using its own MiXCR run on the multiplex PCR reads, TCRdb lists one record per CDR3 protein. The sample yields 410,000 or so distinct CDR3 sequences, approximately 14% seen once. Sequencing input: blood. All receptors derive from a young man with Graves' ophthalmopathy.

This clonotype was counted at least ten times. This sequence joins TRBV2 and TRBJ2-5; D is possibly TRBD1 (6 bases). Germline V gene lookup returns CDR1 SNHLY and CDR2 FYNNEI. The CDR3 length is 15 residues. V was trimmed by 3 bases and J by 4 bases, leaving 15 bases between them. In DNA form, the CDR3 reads TGTGCCAGCAGTGAGGATTTGGGGGCTCGAGAGACCCAGTACTTC. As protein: CASSEDLGARETQYF.

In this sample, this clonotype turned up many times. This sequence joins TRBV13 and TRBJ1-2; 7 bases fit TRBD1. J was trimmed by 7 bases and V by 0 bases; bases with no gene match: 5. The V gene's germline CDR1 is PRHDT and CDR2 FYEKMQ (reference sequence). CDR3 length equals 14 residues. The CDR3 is CASSLGGGVSGYTF. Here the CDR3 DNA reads TGTGCCAGCAGCTTAGGAGGGGGCGTTAGTGGCTACACCTTC.

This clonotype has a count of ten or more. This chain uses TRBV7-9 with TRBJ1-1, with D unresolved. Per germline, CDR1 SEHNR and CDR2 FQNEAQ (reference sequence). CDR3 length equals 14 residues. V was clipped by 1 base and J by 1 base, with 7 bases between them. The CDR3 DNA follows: TGTGCCAGCAGCTTAGGGGCCGGGAACACTGAAGCTTTCTTT. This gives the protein CASSLGAGNTEAFF.

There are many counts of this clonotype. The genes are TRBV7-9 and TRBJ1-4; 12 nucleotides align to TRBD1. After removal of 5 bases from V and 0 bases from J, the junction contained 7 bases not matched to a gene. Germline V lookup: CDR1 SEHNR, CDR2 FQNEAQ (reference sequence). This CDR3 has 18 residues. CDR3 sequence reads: CASSKGQGALATNEKLFF. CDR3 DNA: TGTGCCAGCAGCAAGGGACAGGGGGCCCTGGCAACTAATGAAAAACTGTTTTTT.

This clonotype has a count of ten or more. The CDR3 DNA reads as TGCGCCAGCATTCTAAACCGGGACAGGGTCTATGGCTACACCTTC. It codes for CASILNRDRVYGYTF. This chain uses TRBV5-1 with TRBJ1-2; TRBD1 matches 9 bases. Germline V gives CDR1 SGHRS, CDR2 YFSETQ. CDR3 length: 15 residues. With V trimmed by 6 bases and J by 4 bases, 10 bases remained unmatched. Together with reference TRBV5-1 and TRBJ1-2, the CDR3 gives the full variable domain: KAGVTQTPRYLIKTRGQQVTLSCSPISGHRSVSWYQQTPGQGLQFLFEYFSETQRNKGNFPGRFSGRQFSNSRSEMNVSTLELGDSALYLCASILNRDRVYGYTFGSGTRLTVV.

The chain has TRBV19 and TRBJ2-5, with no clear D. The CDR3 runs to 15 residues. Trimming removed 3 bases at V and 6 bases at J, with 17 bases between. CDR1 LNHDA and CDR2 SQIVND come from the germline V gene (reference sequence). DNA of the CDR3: TGTGCCAGTAGTATTTCGGAAATGATTGGGCAGACCCAGTACTTC. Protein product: CASSISEMIGQTQYF.

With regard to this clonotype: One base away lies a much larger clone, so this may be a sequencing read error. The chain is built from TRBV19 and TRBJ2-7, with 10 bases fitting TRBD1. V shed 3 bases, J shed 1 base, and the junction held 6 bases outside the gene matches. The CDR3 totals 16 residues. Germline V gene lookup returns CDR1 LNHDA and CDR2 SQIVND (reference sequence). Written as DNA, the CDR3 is TGTGCCAGTAGTATGCCCGGACAGGGGGAATCCTACGAGCAGTACTTC. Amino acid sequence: CASSMPGQGESYEQYF. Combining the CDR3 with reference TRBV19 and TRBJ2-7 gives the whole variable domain DGGITQSPKYLFRKEGQNVTLSCEQNLNHDAMYWYRQDPGQGLRLIYYSQIVNDFQKGDIAEGYSVSREKKESFPLTVTSAQKNPTAFYLCASSMPGQGESYEQYFGPGTRLTVT.

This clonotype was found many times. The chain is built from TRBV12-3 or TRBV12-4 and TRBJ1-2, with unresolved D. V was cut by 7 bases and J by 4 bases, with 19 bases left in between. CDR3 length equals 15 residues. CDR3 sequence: CASTLGPHDAYGYTF. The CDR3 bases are TGTGCCAGCACCCTCGGACCGCATGACGCCTATGGCTACACCTTC.

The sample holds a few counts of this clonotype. CDR3 amino acids: CASSLYSGLQETQYF. The CDR3, as DNA: TGCGCCAGCAGCTTGTATTCCGGACTTCAAGAGACCCAGTACTTC. The chain carries TRBV5-1 and TRBJ2-5, with a possible D match to TRBD2 (5 bases). Trimming removed 1 base from V and 2 bases from J, with 12 bases in between. CDR1 and CDR2 from the germline V gene are SGHRS and YFSETQ. CDR3 length equals 15 residues.

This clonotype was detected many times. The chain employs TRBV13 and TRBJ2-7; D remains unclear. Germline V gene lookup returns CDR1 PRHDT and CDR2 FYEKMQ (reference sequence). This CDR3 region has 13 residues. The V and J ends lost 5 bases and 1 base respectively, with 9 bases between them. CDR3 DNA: TGTGCCAGCAGCATCGGACGGTCCTACGAGCAGTACTTC. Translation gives CASSIGRSYEQYF.

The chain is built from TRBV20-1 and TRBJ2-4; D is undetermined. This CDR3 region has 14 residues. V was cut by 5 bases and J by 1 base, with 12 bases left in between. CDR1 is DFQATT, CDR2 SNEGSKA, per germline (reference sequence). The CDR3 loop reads CSAPLDGAKNIQYF. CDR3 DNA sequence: TGCAGTGCTCCCTTGGACGGGGCCAAAAACATTCAGTACTTC.

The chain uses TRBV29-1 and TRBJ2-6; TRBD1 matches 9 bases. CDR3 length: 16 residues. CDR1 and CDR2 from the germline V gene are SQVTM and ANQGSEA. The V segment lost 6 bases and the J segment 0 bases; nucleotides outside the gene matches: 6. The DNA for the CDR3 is TGCAGCGTGGGACAGGGACGAAACTCTGGGGCCAACGTCCTGACTTTC. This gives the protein CSVGQGRNSGANVLTF.

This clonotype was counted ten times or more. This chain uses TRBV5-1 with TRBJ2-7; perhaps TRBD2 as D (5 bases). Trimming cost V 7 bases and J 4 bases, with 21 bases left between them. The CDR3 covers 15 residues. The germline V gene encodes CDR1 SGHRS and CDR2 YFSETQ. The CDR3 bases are TGCGCCAGCCGAAAAGCGAGAGCGGTATTATACGAGCAGTACTTC. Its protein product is CASRKARAVLYEQYF.

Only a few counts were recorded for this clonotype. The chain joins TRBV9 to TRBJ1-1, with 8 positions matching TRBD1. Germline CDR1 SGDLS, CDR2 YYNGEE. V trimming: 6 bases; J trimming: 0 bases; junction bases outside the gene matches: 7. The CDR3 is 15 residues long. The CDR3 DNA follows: TGTGCCAGCATCAGGACAGGGAACATGAACACTGAAGCTTTCTTT. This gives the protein CASIRTGNMNTEAFF.

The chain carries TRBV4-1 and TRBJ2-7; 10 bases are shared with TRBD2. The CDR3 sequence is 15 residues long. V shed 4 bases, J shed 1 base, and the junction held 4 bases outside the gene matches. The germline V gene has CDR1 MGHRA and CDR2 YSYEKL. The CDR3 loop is CASSPGLADSYEQYF. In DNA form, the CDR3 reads TGCGCCAGCAGCCCCGGACTAGCGGATTCCTACGAGCAGTACTTC.

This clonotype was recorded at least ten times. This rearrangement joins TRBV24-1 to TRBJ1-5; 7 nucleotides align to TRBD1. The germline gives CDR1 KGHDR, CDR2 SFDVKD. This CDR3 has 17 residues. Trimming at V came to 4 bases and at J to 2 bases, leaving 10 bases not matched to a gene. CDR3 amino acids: CATSESSQGDGNQPQHF. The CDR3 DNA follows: TGTGCCACCAGTGAGTCGAGCCAGGGGGATGGCAATCAGCCCCAGCATTTT.

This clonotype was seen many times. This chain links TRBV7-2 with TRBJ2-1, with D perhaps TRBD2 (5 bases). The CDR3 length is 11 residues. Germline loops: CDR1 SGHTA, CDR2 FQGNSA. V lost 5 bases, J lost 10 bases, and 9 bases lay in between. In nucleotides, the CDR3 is TGTGCCAGCAGCCTCCCTAGCGAGCAGTTCTTC. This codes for CASSLPSEQFF.

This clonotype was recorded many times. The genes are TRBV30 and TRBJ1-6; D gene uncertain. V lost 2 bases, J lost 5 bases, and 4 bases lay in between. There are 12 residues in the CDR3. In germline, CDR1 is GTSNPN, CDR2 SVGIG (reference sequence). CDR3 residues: CAWSSNNSPLHF. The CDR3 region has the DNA TGTGCCTGGAGTTCCAATAATTCACCCCTCCACTTT.

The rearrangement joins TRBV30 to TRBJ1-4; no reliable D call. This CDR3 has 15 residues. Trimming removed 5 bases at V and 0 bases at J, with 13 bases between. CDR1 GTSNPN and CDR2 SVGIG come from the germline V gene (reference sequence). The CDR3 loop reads CAWAPRWATNEKLFF. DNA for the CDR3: TGTGCCTGGGCCCCCAGGTGGGCAACTAATGAAAAACTGTTTTTT.

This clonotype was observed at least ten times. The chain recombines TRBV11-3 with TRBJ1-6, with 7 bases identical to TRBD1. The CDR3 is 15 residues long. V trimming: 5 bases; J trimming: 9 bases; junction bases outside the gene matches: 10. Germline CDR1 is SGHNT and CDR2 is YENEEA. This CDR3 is CASSPRGGLGSPLHF. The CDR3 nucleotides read TGTGCCAGCAGCCCCAGGGGGGGGTTGGGTTCACCCCTCCACTTT.

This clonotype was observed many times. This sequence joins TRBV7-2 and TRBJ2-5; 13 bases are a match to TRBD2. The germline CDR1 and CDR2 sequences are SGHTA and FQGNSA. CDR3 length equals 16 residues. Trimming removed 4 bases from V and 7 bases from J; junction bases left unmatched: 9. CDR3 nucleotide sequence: TGTGCCAGCAGCTCGCTTACTAGCGGGAGGGCCAGGACCCAGTACTTC. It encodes CASSSLTSGRARTQYF.

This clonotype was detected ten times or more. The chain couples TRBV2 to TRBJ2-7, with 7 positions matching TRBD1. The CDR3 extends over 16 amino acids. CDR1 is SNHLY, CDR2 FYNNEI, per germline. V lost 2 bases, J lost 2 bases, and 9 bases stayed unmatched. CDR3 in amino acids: CASSEPKTGLTYEQYF. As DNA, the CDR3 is TGTGCCAGCAGTGAACCCAAGACAGGGCTGACCTACGAGCAGTACTTC.

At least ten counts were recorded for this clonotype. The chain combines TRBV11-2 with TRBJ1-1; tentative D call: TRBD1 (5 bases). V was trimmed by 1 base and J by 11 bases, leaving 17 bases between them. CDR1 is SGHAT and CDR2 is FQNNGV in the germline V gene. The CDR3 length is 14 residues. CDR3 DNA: TGTGCCAGCAGCTTAGCCCCGGCAGGGATGGATGCTTTCTTT. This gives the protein CASSLAPAGMDAFF.

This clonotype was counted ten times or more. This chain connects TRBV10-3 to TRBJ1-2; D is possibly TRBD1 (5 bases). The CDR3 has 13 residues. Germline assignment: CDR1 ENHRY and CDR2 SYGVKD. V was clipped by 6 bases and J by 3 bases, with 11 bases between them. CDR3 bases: TGTGCCATCAGGGCAGACAGAGACTATGGCTACACCTTC. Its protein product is CAIRADRDYGYTF.

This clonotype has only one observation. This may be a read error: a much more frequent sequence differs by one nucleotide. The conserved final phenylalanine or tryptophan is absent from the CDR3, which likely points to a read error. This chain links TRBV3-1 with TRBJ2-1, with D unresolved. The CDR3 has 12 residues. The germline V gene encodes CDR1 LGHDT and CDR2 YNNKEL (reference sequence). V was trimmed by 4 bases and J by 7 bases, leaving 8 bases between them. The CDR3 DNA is TGTGCCAGCAGCCCGATTGGGAATGAGCAGTTCCTC. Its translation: CASSPIGNEQFL.

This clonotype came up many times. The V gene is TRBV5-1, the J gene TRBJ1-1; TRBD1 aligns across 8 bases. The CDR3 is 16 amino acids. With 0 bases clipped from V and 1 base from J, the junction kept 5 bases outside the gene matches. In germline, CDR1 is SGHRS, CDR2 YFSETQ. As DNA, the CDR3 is TGCGCCAGCAGCTTGGTCCAGGGGGCAAAGAACACTGAAGCTTTCTTT. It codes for CASSLVQGAKNTEAFF.